This TCR beta chain appears in the sequencing data of a study of shared clonotypes between healthy human individuals. On this clone itself: As yet, its antigen is unknown.

V trimming: 3 bases; J trimming: 1 base; junction bases outside the gene matches: 5. The V gene's germline CDR1 is SGHDT and CDR2 YYEEEE. The CDR3 consists of 16 residues. Overall study findings and caveats: The study generally estimated greater richness for naive than memory subsets.

Repertoires were generated with immunoSEQ multiplex PCR, while TCRdb's copy carries only in-frame clones and drops some. The sample has some 1 million clones; 75% are singletons. Researchers partitioned CD4+ cells into CD45RA+ naive and CD45RA-negative memory subsets. The sequenced sample was memory CD4+ T cells sorted from blood. Subset meaning: CD45RA-negative fraction. The sequence came from a young man in good health. This chain uses TRBV5-6 with TRBJ2-4, with TRBD2 identical over 9 bases. The CDR3 loop is CASSSAGGVAKNIQYF. The CDR3 coding sequence is TGTGCCAGCAGCTCCGCGGGAGGGGTGGCCAAAAACATTCAGTACTTC.